Below, one T cell receptor (beta chain) is given with its context. Its specificity is unknown. This sample is drawn from a study of glioma-infiltrating T cells. Study-level information: Target coverage was about 4.5- to 10-fold for approximately 960,000 blood T cells.

TCR alpha and beta CDR3 regions were amplified from RNA using iRepertoire nested multiplex PCR. TCRdb recomputed calls from the multiplex PCR reads with MiXCR, one row per CDR3 protein. The sample shows about 380,000 distinct CDR3 sequences, roughly 41% of them seen only once. Study-level findings and limits: Very few CDR3 sequences were shared between tissue and blood. Tissue-blood divergence was below expectation in non-neoplastic patients, above in gliomas. A blood CDR3 motif signature was depleted in highly divergent patients.

Per the germline V gene, CDR1 is MGHRA and CDR2 is YSYEKL. The V and J ends lost 0 bases and 1 base respectively, with 10 bases between them. The CDR3 loop spans 15 amino acids. The gene calls are TRBV4-1 and TRBJ2-7; D is unclear. This sequence was found in a human donor with low-grade glioma or glioblastoma, undergoing nonglioma brain surgery, or in good health (not recorded which). The material sequenced was glioma tissue, nonneoplastic brain tissue, or PBMCs (not recorded which). In nucleotides, the CDR3 is TGCGCCAGCAGCCAAGATACTGAGGTGTCCTACGAGCAGTACTTC. Translating gives CASSQDTEVSYEQYF.